The 2 T cell receptor beta chains below come from one sample, sequenced in a study of blood T cell repertoires in COVID-19. This table comes from immunoSEQ multiplex PCR, and its TCRdb copy is limited to in-frame clones, with some not included. The table has approximately 350,000 clones, more than 70% seen once. The source material was peripheral blood. All receptors come from a man aged 25-40 years with active or convalescent COVID-19.

The chain couples TRBV5-1 to TRBJ1-1; the D is unclear. The CDR3 consists of 16 residues. Trimming took off 5 bases at V and 0 bases at J, with 17 bases between the two ends. The germline CDR1 and CDR2 sequences are SGHRS and YFSETQ. CDR3 sequence: CASSSRSPTLNTEAFF. CDR3 nucleotide sequence: TGCGCCAGCAGTAGCAGATCTCCCACTTTGAACACTGAAGCTTTCTTT.

V gene TRBV7-8 combines with J gene TRBJ2-7; perhaps TRBD1 as D (6 bases). The length of the CDR3 is 14 residues. Germline lookup yields CDR1 SGHVS and CDR2 FQNEAQ. V was shortened by 1 base and J by 7 bases, with 14 bases between the two germline ends. CDR3 region: CASSLVQGMREQYF. DNA for the CDR3: TGTGCCAGCAGCTTAGTTCAGGGGATGAGGGAGCAGTACTTC.